The clone carrying this T cell receptor (beta chain) has a handful of counts. No antigen is known for it. The data belong to a study of T cells in localized non-small cell lung cancer. Study-wide results and limits: Owing to sequencing of a solitary tumor region, heterogeneity cannot be discounted. In adjacent lung appeared a median around 57 of the top 100 tumor clones.

Germline-derived CDR1 and CDR2 are SGHTA and FQGNSA. The CDR3 length is 13 residues. The ends were cut back, 7 bases at V and 4 bases at J, with 11 bases in the middle. Clones were read by immunoSEQ multiplex PCR, and TCRdb kept only the in-frame ones, dropping some. The table shows 2,000 to 3,000 clones, with roughly 26% occurring only once. The clonotype was recovered from a male donor aged 60 or over with stage II squamous cell lung carcinoma. The rearrangement links TRBV7-2 to TRBJ1-3; no clear D. The sequencing used lung tumor tissue, collected before any cancer treatment. CDR3 nucleotides: TGTGCCAGCATCTCTTCTCGGGGAAACACCATATATTTT. Protein product: CASISSRGNTIYF.